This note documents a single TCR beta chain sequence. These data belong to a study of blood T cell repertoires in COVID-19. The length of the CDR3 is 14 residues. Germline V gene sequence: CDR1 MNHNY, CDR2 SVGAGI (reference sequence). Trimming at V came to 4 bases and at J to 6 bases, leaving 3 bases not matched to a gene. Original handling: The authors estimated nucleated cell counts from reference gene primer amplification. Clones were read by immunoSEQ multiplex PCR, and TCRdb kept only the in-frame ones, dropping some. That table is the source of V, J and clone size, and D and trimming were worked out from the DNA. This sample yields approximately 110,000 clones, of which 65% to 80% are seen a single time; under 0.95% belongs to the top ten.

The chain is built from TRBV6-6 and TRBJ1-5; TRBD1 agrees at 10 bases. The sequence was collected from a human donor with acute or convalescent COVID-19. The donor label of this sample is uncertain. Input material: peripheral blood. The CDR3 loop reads CASSWGQGIQPQHF. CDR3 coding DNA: TGTGCCAGCAGTTGGGGACAGGGGATTCAGCCCCAGCATTTT.